The 32 T cell receptor beta chains below come from one sample, sequenced in a study of cytotoxic CD8 clonotypes in ibrutinib-treated CLL. Only in-frame clones appear in the TCRdb table, and some are missing; sequencing was by immunoSEQ multiplex PCR. The data show about 310,000 clones, with roughly 85% seen just once and over 6.5% held by the top ten. Source: PBMCs, taken before ibrutinib treatment. All receptors come from a human donor with chronic lymphocytic leukemia.

The chain uses TRBV29-1 and TRBJ2-5; 9 positions match TRBD1. The ends lost 6 bases at V and 6 bases at J; junction bases unmatched: 11. Germline V CDR1 and CDR2: SQVTM, ANQGSEA. The CDR3 extends over 14 amino acids. The CDR3 region is CSVQPNRGLKTQYF. CDR3 nucleotide sequence: TGCAGCGTCCAACCAAACAGGGGGCTGAAGACCCAGTACTTC.

This sequence joins TRBV10-3 and TRBJ2-1; possible D gene TRBD2, 6 bases. Germline lookup yields CDR1 ENHRY and CDR2 SYGVKD. CDR3 length equals 16 residues. Deletions cut 3 bases from V and 4 bases from J, with 16 bases between. CDR3 residues: CAISDPGGSIYNEQFF. CDR3 nucleotide sequence: TGTGCCATCAGTGACCCCGGGGGTAGTATTTACAATGAGCAGTTCTTC.

The V and J genes are TRBV28 and TRBJ2-5, with 8 bases matching TRBD2. Trimming cost V 3 bases and J 0 bases; bases outside gene matches: 6. Germline V gene data show CDR1 as MDHEN and CDR2 as SYDVKM. The length of the CDR3 is 16 residues. CDR3 region: CASSFPSGHYQETQYF. CDR3 DNA sequence: TGTGCCAGCAGTTTCCCTAGCGGGCACTACCAAGAGACCCAGTACTTC.

This chain connects TRBV11-2 to TRBJ2-7, with 11 positions matching TRBD2. Germline CDR1 and CDR2: SGHAT and FQNNGV. V shed 6 bases, J shed 5 bases, and the junction held 6 bases outside the gene matches. The CDR3 has 14 amino acids. In DNA, the CDR3 is TGTGCCAGCAGTTTTACGGGACTAGCGGACGAGCAGTACTTC. Translation: CASSFTGLADEQYF.

In the case of this clone: The sample holds other DNA sequences that translate to the same CDR3. The chain is built from TRBV5-1 and TRBJ2-7; D may match TRBD1 or TRBD2 (5 bases each). This CDR3 region has 14 residues. Between the trimmed V and J ends, which lost 0 bases and 0 bases, there was a span of 7 bases. Germline lookup yields CDR1 SGHRS and CDR2 YFSETQ. The CDR3 nucleotides read TGCGCCAGCAGCTTGGGAGGGGACTCCTACGAGCAGTACTTC. Residues: CASSLGGDSYEQYF.

The chain links TRBV7-9 to TRBJ2-7; 10 nucleotides line up with TRBD2. The germline gives CDR1 SEHNR, CDR2 FQNEAQ (reference sequence). V was pared by 11 bases and J by 7 bases, with 11 bases of the junction left unmatched. CDR3 length: 13 residues. In DNA form, the CDR3 reads TGTGCCTGCGGGGCTAGCGGGAGTGGGGAGCAGTACTTC. Translated: CACGASGSGEQYF.

The gene calls are TRBV10-3 and TRBJ1-3; the D gene is possibly TRBD1 (5 bases). The germline gives CDR1 ENHRY, CDR2 SYGVKD. This CDR3 is built from 15 residues. V was clipped by 6 bases and J by 0 bases, with 12 bases between them. CDR3 in DNA: TGTGCCATCAGAGACAGTTCCTTCTCTGGAAACACCATATATTTT. This sequence encodes CAIRDSSFSGNTIYF.

V is TRBV7-2 and J is TRBJ1-2; D is perhaps TRBD1 (5 bases). V was cut by 5 bases and J by 6 bases, with 22 bases left in between. Germline lookup yields CDR1 SGHTA and CDR2 FQGNSA. The CDR3 runs to 16 residues. CDR3 loop: CASSRDHAGTPDGYTF. The CDR3 region has the DNA TGTGCCAGCAGCCGAGACCACGCCGGGACGCCGGATGGCTACACCTTC.

The CDR3, as DNA: TGTGCCATCAGGCTCCGGGGCAAAGACAACTACGAGCAGTACTTC. It translates to CAIRLRGKDNYEQYF. The J gene is TRBJ2-7, the V gene TRBV10-3; the D gene could be TRBD1 or TRBD2 (5 bases each). Germline V gives CDR1 ENHRY, CDR2 SYGVKD. V dropped 6 bases and J dropped 3 bases, with 18 bases sitting between them. This CDR3 contains 15 residues.

The chain recombines TRBV9 with TRBJ2-7, with 8 bases lining up with TRBD2. From germline, CDR1 is SGDLS and CDR2 YYNGEE. The V gene end was trimmed by 2 bases and the J gene end by 3 bases; junction bases not matched to a gene: 10. The CDR3 sequence is 16 residues long. The CDR3 reads CASSVGSSGTHYEQYF. Written as DNA, the CDR3 is TGTGCCAGCAGCGTCGGGAGTAGCGGGACCCACTACGAGCAGTACTTC.

J is TRBJ2-7 and V is TRBV7-2; D might be TRBD2 (6 bases). From germline, CDR1 is SGHTA and CDR2 FQGNSA. Trimming took 1 base from V and 0 from J, leaving 10 bases between them. This CDR3 region has 15 residues. CDR3 nucleotides: TGTGCCAGCAGCTTAGTTAGCGGAAACTCCTACGAGCAGTACTTC. It specifies CASSLVSGNSYEQYF.

The chain joins TRBV7-3 to TRBJ2-2; tentatively, D is TRBD1 or TRBD2 (6 bases each). V gave up 8 bases and J gave up 2 bases, with 12 bases separating them. Germline V gives CDR1 SGHTA, CDR2 FQGTGA. There are 14 residues in the CDR3. This CDR3 is CASRGTSNTGELFF. CDR3 DNA: TGTGCCAGCCGCGGGACATCCAACACCGGGGAGCTGTTTTTT. Together with reference TRBV7-3 and TRBJ2-2, the CDR3 gives the full variable domain: GAGVSQTPSNKVTEKGKYVELRCDPISGHTALYWYRQSLGQGPEFLIYFQGTGAADDSGLPNDRFFAVRPEGSVSTLKIQRTERGDSAVYLCASRGTSNTGELFFGEGSRLTVL.

J is TRBJ2-1 and V is TRBV28; maybe TRBD1 (5 bases). CDR3 size: 14 residues. With 8 bases removed from V and 6 bases from J, the gap between germline ends came to 17 bases. Germline V gene data show CDR1 as MDHEN and CDR2 as SYDVKM. CDR3 region: CASRTYPQGNEQFF. The CDR3 DNA sequence: TGTGCCAGCCGCACCTATCCCCAGGGCAATGAGCAGTTCTTC.

This chain uses TRBV11-2 with TRBJ2-7; no firm D call. This CDR3 has 15 residues. The V gene's germline CDR1 is SGHAT and CDR2 FQNNGV. Trimming stripped 0 bases from V and 6 bases from J, with 15 bases between. CDR3 amino acids: CASSLETYGVAEQYF. CDR3 sequence (DNA): TGTGCCAGCAGCTTAGAGACCTACGGAGTCGCCGAGCAGTACTTC.

CDR3 in amino acids: CASSSGLAEKQYF. CDR3 DNA: TGTGCCAGCAGCTCCGGACTAGCGGAGAAGCAGTACTTC. This chain joins TRBV7-3 and TRBJ2-7; TRBD2 matches at 10 bases. The germline CDR1 and CDR2 sequences are SGHTA and FQGTGA. The CDR3 has 13 amino acids. The ends lost 4 bases at V and 8 bases at J; junction bases unmatched: 5.

The V call is TRBV9, the J call TRBJ2-7; no reliable D call. Germline V gene lookup returns CDR1 SGDLS and CDR2 YYNGEE. CDR3 length equals 13 residues. V was pared by 1 base and J by 6 bases, with 11 bases between. CDR3 nucleotides: TGTGCCAGCAGCGTATTGGAGTTTTCCGAGCAGTACTTC. Protein product: CASSVLEFSEQYF.

This chain joins TRBV30 and TRBJ2-7; the D gene is possibly TRBD1 (5 bases). CDR1 and CDR2 (germline): GTSNPN, SVGIG (reference sequence). The CDR3 extends over 13 amino acids. Trimming cost V 1 base and J 7 bases, with 14 bases left between them. This CDR3 reads CAWSGTPSGEQYF. CDR3 coding DNA: TGTGCCTGGAGTGGGACACCCTCTGGGGAGCAGTACTTC.

The chain is built from TRBV28 and TRBJ2-7, with 8 bases aligning to TRBD2. Germline V CDR1 and CDR2: MDHEN, SYDVKM. Germline trimming cut 10 bases from V and 7 bases from J; bases unmatched to any gene: 9. The CDR3 is 12 residues long. CDR3 loop: CATTGGVGEQYF. In DNA, the CDR3 is TGTGCCACCACGGGAGGGGTGGGTGAGCAGTACTTC. The entire variable domain, with the rest obtained from reference TRBV28 and TRBJ2-7, is as follows: DVKVTQSSRYLVKRTGEKVFLECVQDMDHENMFWYRQDPGLGLRLIYFSYDVKMKEKGDIPEGYSVSREKKERFSLILESASTNQTSMYLCATTGGVGEQYFGPGTRLTVT.

The chain carries TRBV27 and TRBJ2-1; D might be TRBD2 (7 bases). The V and J ends lost 6 bases and 4 bases respectively, with 22 bases between them. The CDR3 spans 17 residues. Germline CDR1 is MNHEY and CDR2 is SMNVEV (reference sequence). The CDR3 protein is CASSNPPRGAVYNEQFF. The CDR3 DNA reads as TGTGCCAGCAGCAATCCTCCCCGGGGGGCGGTATACAATGAGCAGTTCTTC.

The V and J genes are TRBV2 and TRBJ2-7; TRBD2 matches at 9 bases. CDR3 length equals 11 residues. V trimming: 6 bases; J trimming: 7 bases; junction bases outside the gene matches: 1. The germline gives CDR1 SNHLY, CDR2 FYNNEI. The CDR3 reads CASRGLAEQYF. DNA for the CDR3: TGTGCCAGCAGAGGACTAGCGGAGCAGTACTTC.

This clone came up a few times. The J gene is TRBJ2-7, the V gene TRBV14; D tentatively reads TRBD1 or TRBD2 (5 bases each). Germline V gene sequence: CDR1 SGHDN, CDR2 FVKESK. This CDR3 comprises 16 residues. V lost 0 bases and J lost 2, with 14 bases in between. CDR3 DNA sequence: TGTGCCAGCAGCCAAGACCCCTGGGACGGTACCTACGAGCAGTACTTC. This translates into CASSQDPWDGTYEQYF.

The chain's CDR3 is CASSRQGHEQYF. As DNA, the CDR3 is TGTGCCAGTAGTAGACAGGGCCACGAGCAGTACTTC. The V call is TRBV19, the J call TRBJ2-7; 7 bases match TRBD1. The CDR3 is made up of 12 amino acids. V trimming: 4 bases; J trimming: 5 bases; junction bases outside the gene matches: 2. Germline V CDR1 and CDR2: LNHDA, SQIVND (reference sequence).

The gene calls are TRBV27 and TRBJ2-2; D tentatively fits TRBD1 or TRBD2 (5 bases each). CDR3 length: 18 residues. Trimming took off 3 bases at V and 4 bases at J, with 21 bases between the two ends. Germline V gene sequence: CDR1 MNHEY, CDR2 SMNVEV (reference sequence). The CDR3 loop reads CASSFRLLRGPLTGELFF. The CDR3 DNA sequence: TGTGCCAGCAGTTTCCGCCTATTGAGGGGACCACTCACCGGGGAGCTGTTTTTT.

V and J are TRBV30 and TRBJ1-5, with D possibly TRBD1 on 6 matching bases. Germline CDR1 reads GTSNPN; CDR2 reads SVGIG (reference sequence). V gave up 4 bases and J gave up 7 bases, with 14 bases separating them. The CDR3 loop spans 13 amino acids. CDR3: CAWTGTQGQPQHF. CDR3 DNA: TGTGCCTGGACTGGTACTCAGGGGCAGCCCCAGCATTTT.

The table lists this clone with a few counts. The chain uses TRBV6-1 and TRBJ2-5, with 7 bases matching TRBD1. CDR1 and CDR2 from the germline V gene are MNHNS and SASEGT. Trimming took 6 bases from V and 5 from J; bases not matched to a gene: 12. This CDR3 contains 15 residues. The chain's CDR3 is CASRTGSRRRETQYF. CDR3 nucleotide sequence: TGTGCCAGCAGGACAGGGAGCCGGAGGCGGGAGACCCAGTACTTC.

The chain employs TRBV4-2 and TRBJ2-3, with 11 bases fitting TRBD2. The germline V gene encodes CDR1 LGHNA and CDR2 YNFKEQ. The CDR3 is 21 amino acids. The ends lost 4 bases at V and 5 bases at J; junction bases unmatched: 23. CDR3 region: CASSPSLGDLAGGPAGDTQYF. Written as DNA, the CDR3 is TGTGCCAGCAGCCCCTCACTCGGCGACTTAGCGGGAGGGCCAGCCGGAGATACGCAGTATTTT.

The chain has TRBV30 and TRBJ2-7, with TRBD2 matching over 9 bases. The V segment lost 2 bases and the J segment 5 bases; nucleotides outside the gene matches: 10. Germline-derived CDR1 and CDR2 are GTSNPN and SVGIG (reference sequence). This CDR3 is built from 15 residues. CDR3 DNA: TGTGCCTGGAGTCCATCGGCTAGCGGGATCCACGAGCAGTACTTC. Encoded protein: CAWSPSASGIHEQYF.

The gene calls are TRBV7-9 and TRBJ1-2; possible D gene TRBD1, 6 bases. This CDR3 is built from 15 residues. Looked up from germline, CDR1 is SEHNR and CDR2 is FQNEAQ (reference sequence). Trimming cost V 2 bases and J 3 bases, with 13 bases left between them. This chain's CDR3 is CASSLTGTHYYGYTF. The CDR3 DNA follows: TGTGCCAGCAGCTTAACAGGGACTCATTACTATGGCTACACCTTC.

The chain carries TRBV7-8 and TRBJ2-7; weak D call: TRBD1 (7 bases). CDR3 length equals 14 residues. V lost 5 bases and J 4 bases, leaving 15 bases between the germline ends. CDR1 is SGHVS and CDR2 is FQNEAQ in the germline V gene. CDR3 amino acids: CASSARPGGYEQYF. DNA for the CDR3: TGTGCCAGCAGCGCACGCCCAGGGGGGTACGAGCAGTACTTC.

The CDR3 sequence: CATSRDPGQGAEKLFF. The CDR3 DNA reads TGTGCCACCAGCAGAGACCCGGGACAGGGGGCTGAAAAACTGTTTTTT. The chain combines TRBV15 with TRBJ1-4, with 12 bases that match TRBD1. The germline V gene has CDR1 LNHNV and CDR2 YYDKDF (reference sequence). The CDR3 spans 16 residues. The J segment lost 7 bases and the V segment lost 0 bases, leaving 3 bases of the junction unmatched.

Only one count was recorded for this clone. The rearrangement joins TRBV7-8 to TRBJ1-4; D is undetermined. V dropped 1 base and J dropped 7 bases, with 13 bases sitting between them. The germline CDR1 and CDR2 sequences are SGHVS and FQNEAQ. The CDR3 has 15 amino acids. The CDR3: CASSLVRAPTEKLFF. CDR3 sequence (DNA): TGTGCCAGCAGCTTAGTCCGGGCCCCAACTGAAAAACTGTTTTTT.

The gene calls are TRBV5-1 and TRBJ2-3; D possibly uses TRBD1 or TRBD2 (5 bases each). The CDR3 has 13 amino acids. Deletions cut 4 bases from V and 6 bases from J, with 12 bases between. Germline lookup yields CDR1 SGHRS and CDR2 YFSETQ. For the CDR3, the DNA is TGCGCCAGCAGCCCCTCAGGGACCGATACGCAGTATTTT. Translation: CASSPSGTDTQYF.